This TCR beta chain was captured in a study of blood T cells in healthy people across ages. Alongside a J-beta primer mix, a sample-barcoded 5' primer served in a second PCR lasting roughly 7 to 11 cycles. A single record per CDR3 protein comes from TCRdb applying MiXCR to the 5' RACE reads. The sample records around 1,000,000 distinct CDR3 sequences, roughly a quarter being singletons. The sample holds a few counts of this clonotype. With 3 bases clipped from V and 5 bases from J, the junction kept 15 bases outside the gene matches. This CDR3 region has 18 residues. Germline-derived CDR1 and CDR2 are SGHVS and FQNEAQ. These same data were also listed under a study on T cells of mothers and their children.

This clonotype was obtained from a girl aged 2 to 10 in good health. The chain has TRBV7-8 and TRBJ2-5; 10 bases map to TRBD2. The sample consisted of blood. The CDR3 spells CASSFTSFSGGWEETQYF. The DNA of the CDR3 is TGTGCCAGCAGCTTTACTTCGTTTAGCGGGGGGTGGGAGGAGACCCAGTACTTC.